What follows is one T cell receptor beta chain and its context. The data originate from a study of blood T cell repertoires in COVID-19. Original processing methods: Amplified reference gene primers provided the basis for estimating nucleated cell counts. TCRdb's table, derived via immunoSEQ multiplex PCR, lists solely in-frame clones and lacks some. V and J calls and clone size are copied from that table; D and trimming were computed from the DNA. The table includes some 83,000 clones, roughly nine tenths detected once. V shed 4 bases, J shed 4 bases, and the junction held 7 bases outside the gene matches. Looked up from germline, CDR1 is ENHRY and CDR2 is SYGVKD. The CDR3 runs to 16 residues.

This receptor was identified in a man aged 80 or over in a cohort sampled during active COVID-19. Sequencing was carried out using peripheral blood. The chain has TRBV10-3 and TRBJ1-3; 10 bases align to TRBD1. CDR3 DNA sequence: TGTGCCATCAGTGCCGGGACAGGGGTGCGGGGAAACACCATATATTTT. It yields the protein CAISAGTGVRGNTIYF.